This is a list of T cell receptor beta chains from one sample in a study of T cells after yellow fever vaccination. One entry per CDR3 protein results from TCRdb running MiXCR on the 5' RACE reads. The data show under 300,000 distinct CDR3 sequences, with about 7% seen just once and around 0.9% held by the top ten. Material: CD4+ T cells sorted from PBMCs, obtained 15 days after the yellow fever booster vaccination. Receptors originate from a young man who received the YFV17D yellow fever vaccine. Both conserved end residues are part of each CDR3. Size is stated for part of the rows, as once, few or many counts, or as a class when the clone is expanded.

v_gene	j_gene	abundance	len	CDR3aa
TRBV5-1	TRBJ2-7	many	16	CASSSGGSNRRYEQYF
TRBV15	TRBJ2-7	NA	14	CATSRFSGSYEQYF
TRBV15	TRBJ2-1	few	17	CATSRTLRQGVYNEQFF
TRBV5-1	TRBJ2-3	NA	13	CASSERATDTQYF
TRBV5-1	TRBJ2-7	NA	16	CASSSRGSGGGDEQYF
TRBV6-2/TRBV6-3	TRBJ2-1	NA	13	CASSAGRRAQVVF
TRBV4-2	TRBJ1-5	NA	14	CASCESTGNQPQHF
TRBV27	TRBJ2-7	NA	14	CASSPAYHGYEQYF
TRBV12-3/TRBV12-4	TRBJ2-7	many	12	CASREQGNEQYF
TRBV3-1	TRBJ1-3	NA	13	CASSPVQGNTIYF
TRBV11-2	TRBJ2-1	NA	14	CASSLLAGNNEQFF
TRBV7-2	TRBJ2-2	NA	12	CAGSVGFGELFF
TRBV18	TRBJ2-5	NA	14	CASSPPHNQETQYF
TRBV10-3	TRBJ2-7	many	16	CAISELLRKTDYEQYF
TRBV7-8	TRBJ2-5	NA	19	CASSLKFGRLAGEKETQYF
TRBV5-1	TRBJ2-2	NA	16	CASSPDTLGYTGELFF
TRBV6-1	TRBJ2-7	NA	16	CASSLPPGGTPYEQYF
TRBV28	TRBJ2-1	many	18	CASSLLGGRPSSYNEQFF
TRBV5-4	TRBJ2-7	few	14	CASSSSVKGYEQYF
TRBV12-3/TRBV12-4	TRBJ2-1	many	16	CASSFVSGRSNDEQFF
TRBV27	TRBJ2-3	few	17	CASSYYPLAASTDTQYF
TRBV7-2	TRBJ1-2	many	14	CASSPDGGFDSYTF
TRBV12-3/TRBV12-4	TRBJ2-6	few	15	CASSRGGSGANVLTF
TRBV29-1	TRBJ2-7	many	13	CSVKTSRYYEQYF
TRBV4-2	TRBJ1-2	few	14	CASSQRTADYGYTF
TRBV29-1	TRBJ2-2	few	14	CSVAAGFGTGELFF
TRBV20-1	TRBJ2-3	few	11	CSANSPDTQYF
TRBV19	TRBJ2-2	few	15	CASSIRSDYTGELFF
TRBV7-9	TRBJ1-3	many	14	CARGGVEAGNTIYF
TRBV20-1	TRBJ2-5	many	15	CSANPGMAIPGTQYF
TRBV29-1	TRBJ1-1	few	14	CSVHPGQGYTEAFF
TRBV28	TRBJ2-3	few	14	CASSLSGGQRTQYF
TRBV5-1	TRBJ2-7	many	14	CASSLQGASYEQYF
TRBV4-3	TRBJ1-2	few	14	CASSQERPWDGYTF
TRBV5-1	TRBJ2-3	NA	14	CASGSRPFRDTQYF
TRBV24-1	TRBJ2-3	few	17	CATSEPGGRDSTDTQYF
TRBV7-2	TRBJ2-5	many	12	CASSRVVETQYF